This TCR beta chain originates from a study of blood T cells in healthy people across ages. Those donating, healthy Caucasian individuals from Russia, were aged about 6 to 100. Whole-study results and caveats: A roughly linear age-dependent decrease characterized TCR beta diversity per million T cells. Unsorted PBMCs blocked a conclusive comparison of naive and antigen-experienced cells.

Between the trimmed V and J ends, which lost 3 bases and 5 bases, there was a span of 13 bases. The V gene's germline CDR1 is MNHNS and CDR2 SASEGT. This CDR3 has 14 residues. Then a second PCR, running about 7 to 11 cycles, was carried out with a sample-barcoded 5' primer and a J-beta primer mix. The yield of each sample was at least 3 million CDR3-containing paired-end reads. TCRdb ran MiXCR on the 5' RACE reads and lists one entry per CDR3 protein. The sample holds some 640,000 distinct CDR3 sequences, approximately 30% seen once. To note about this clonotype: Its antigen is not known.

V usage is TRBV6-1 and J usage is TRBJ1-1; D perhaps matches TRBD1 (6 bases). Material for sequencing was blood. This receptor was identified in a woman older than 75 in good health. The CDR3 region is CASSDAGAETEAFF. CDR3 DNA sequence: TGTGCCAGCAGTGATGCGGGGGCGGAAACTGAAGCTTTCTTT.